A selection of T cell receptor beta chains follows, all from one sample in a study of blood T cell repertoires in COVID-19. TCRdb keeps only in-frame clones here, not all; method: immunoSEQ multiplex PCR. The data hold around 93,000 clones, with over 80% observed a single time. The sequenced sample consisted of peripheral blood. These receptors were collected from a man older than 75 with acute or convalescent COVID-19. CDR3s leave out the opening cysteine and the closing phenylalanine or tryptophan.

j_gene: TRBJ2-7
v_gene: TRBV19
CDR3aa: ASSIDPLRTGSHEQY

j_gene: TRBJ1-1
v_gene: TRBV5-1
CDR3aa: ASSPHDRDTEAF

j_gene: TRBJ1-4
v_gene: TRBV7-9
CDR3aa: ASSLGQGQEKLF

j_gene: TRBJ2-7
v_gene: TRBV28
CDR3aa: ASSLGTSPYEQY

j_gene: TRBJ2-1
v_gene: TRBV14
CDR3aa: ASSRLADHSYNEQF

j_gene: TRBJ2-7
v_gene: TRBV4-1
CDR3aa: ASSSAGYTSYEQY

j_gene: TRBJ1-6
v_gene: TRBV19
CDR3aa: ASSIRGGALH

j_gene: TRBJ2-5
v_gene: TRBV5-4
CDR3aa: ASSFRGGKETQY

j_gene: TRBJ1-1
v_gene: TRBV19
CDR3aa: ASSLRAGDWDTEAF

j_gene: TRBJ2-2
v_gene: TRBV7-7
CDR3aa: ASSSGRTTNTGELF

j_gene: TRBJ1-6
v_gene: TRBV30
CDR3aa: AWSTEGQGVSPLH

j_gene: TRBJ2-7
v_gene: TRBV5-1
CDR3aa: ASSLGQGAYEQY

j_gene: TRBJ2-1
v_gene: TRBV10-3
CDR3aa: AISTSGSPTNEQF

j_gene: TRBJ1-4
v_gene: TRBV3-1/TRBV3-2
CDR3aa: ASSQRQGGEKLF

j_gene: TRBJ2-7
v_gene: TRBV2
CDR3aa: ASKTSGWVGQY

j_gene: TRBJ2-1
v_gene: TRBV5-1
CDR3aa: ASSFTGTSGNEQF

j_gene: TRBJ1-4
v_gene: TRBV28
CDR3aa: ASSFPDRGEKLF

j_gene: TRBJ2-5
v_gene: TRBV14
CDR3aa: ASSQGTTGETQY

j_gene: TRBJ2-7
v_gene: TRBV27
CDR3aa: ASSLGSAGAYEQY

j_gene: TRBJ2-1
v_gene: TRBV2
CDR3aa: ASGSFSYNEQF

j_gene: TRBJ1-6
v_gene: TRBV5-5
CDR3aa: ASSPNTQANSPLH

j_gene: TRBJ1-5
v_gene: TRBV6-5
CDR3aa: ASKPGQANQPQH